Below are 19 T cell receptor beta chains sequenced from a single sample in a study of cytomegalovirus exposure and HLA in healthy donors. Primers for the PCR totalled 60 Vbeta and 13 Jbeta. Here immunoSEQ multiplex PCR was the method, and the copy in TCRdb shows in-frame clones only, minus some. The sample includes about 180,000 clones, 70% to 85% of them seen just once. Sequencing used PBMCs. The receptors shown here come from a man aged 18 to 29 in good health and CMV-seronegative.

V is TRBV7-2 and J is TRBJ1-1, with D possibly matching TRBD1 (5 bases). V lost 5 bases, J lost 11 bases, and 21 bases lay in between. The germline gives CDR1 SGHTA, CDR2 FQGNSA. The CDR3 runs to 14 residues. In nucleotides, the CDR3 is TGTGCCAGCAGCAGGACACCCGACGGTCGGCAGGCTTTCTTT. The encoded protein is CASSRTPDGRQAFF.

This chain joins TRBV6-6 and TRBJ1-5; no definite D call. Between the trimmed V and J ends, which lost 6 bases and 1 base, there was a span of 13 bases. The CDR3 sequence is 15 residues long. Germline CDR1 and CDR2: MNHNY and SVGAGI (reference sequence). CDR3 nucleotides: TGTGCCAGCAGACACACCGAGGTCAGCAATCAGCCCCAGCATTTT. Translating gives CASRHTEVSNQPQHF.

The rearrangement uses TRBV7-9 and TRBJ2-3; no clear D gene. There are 14 residues in the CDR3. Trimming left V 0 bases short and J 0 bases short, with 4 bases between. The germline CDR1 and CDR2 sequences are SEHNR and FQNEAQ (reference sequence). The CDR3 nucleotides are TGTGCCAGCAGCTTAGCGAGCAGCACAGATACGCAGTATTTT. Protein product: CASSLASSTDTQYF.

The chain joins TRBV5-6 to TRBJ2-3, with 10 bases aligning to TRBD2. CDR3 length: 16 residues. Trimming removed 3 bases from V and 3 bases from J; junction bases left unmatched: 7. Germline V gives CDR1 SGHDT, CDR2 YYEEEE. DNA for the CDR3: TGTGCCAGCAGCTCACTAGCGGGAAGTGGGACAGATACGCAGTATTTT. Amino acid sequence: CASSSLAGSGTDTQYF.

A note on this clone: At one boundary the junction diverges from the germline segment, which might be a read error. This chain joins TRBV5-1 and TRBJ1-3; TRBD1 matches at 7 bases. This CDR3 has 15 residues. Germline CDR1 reads SGHRS; CDR2 reads YFSETQ. This CDR3 is CASSLGRQGGDTIYF. In DNA, the CDR3 is TGCGCCAGCAGCTTGGGAAGACAGGGTGGAGACACCATATATTTT.

The V call is TRBV9, the J call TRBJ1-3; possible D gene TRBD1, 5 bases. From germline, CDR1 is SGDLS and CDR2 YYNGEE. The CDR3 is 15 amino acids. The V end lost 2 bases, the J end lost 4 bases, and 13 bases lay between the germline ends. This CDR3 is CASSVGGLRGNTIYF. DNA for the CDR3: TGTGCCAGCAGCGTCGGGGGGTTGAGAGGAAACACCATATATTTT.

V gene TRBV5-4 combines with J gene TRBJ2-3; TRBD2 aligns across 7 bases. Germline values: CDR1 SGHNT, CDR2 YYREEE (reference sequence). With V trimmed by 1 base and J by 1 base, 9 bases remained unmatched. The length of the CDR3 is 17 residues. CDR3 in amino acids: CASSLRESSGGTDTQYF. DNA for the CDR3: TGTGCCAGCAGCTTGCGGGAGTCCAGCGGGGGCACAGATACGCAGTATTTT.

The rearrangement uses TRBV19 and TRBJ1-5, with D perhaps matching TRBD1 (6 bases). The germline V gene has CDR1 LNHDA and CDR2 SQIVND (reference sequence). V was shortened by 7 bases and J by 0 bases, with 13 bases between the two germline ends. The CDR3 covers 15 residues. In DNA, the CDR3 is TGTGCCAGTACCCTGGACAGAAATAGCAATCAGCCCCAGCATTTT. This sequence encodes CASTLDRNSNQPQHF.

V is TRBV2 and J is TRBJ1-2; 7 bases fit TRBD1. The CDR3 runs to 13 residues. Germline trimming cut 10 bases from V and 7 bases from J; bases unmatched to any gene: 12. Per the germline V gene, CDR1 is SNHLY and CDR2 is FYNNEI. The CDR3 protein is CATSGTVLGGYTF. Written as DNA, the CDR3 is TGTGCCACCAGCGGGACAGTCCTAGGTGGCTACACCTTC.

V usage is TRBV7-2 and J usage is TRBJ1-1; the D gene is possibly TRBD1 (6 bases). This CDR3 region has 16 residues. V lost 2 bases and J 5 bases, leaving 18 bases between the germline ends. Germline CDR1 reads SGHTA; CDR2 reads FQGNSA. The CDR3 loop reads CASSLRQGPRVTEAFF. In DNA form, the CDR3 reads TGTGCCAGCAGCTTACGGCAGGGGCCTCGGGTAACTGAAGCTTTCTTT.

This clone has just one count. The chain links TRBV7-9 to TRBJ2-7, with 7 bases lining up with TRBD1. Germline lookup yields CDR1 SEHNR and CDR2 FQNEAQ (reference sequence). V trimming: 3 bases; J trimming: 6 bases; junction bases outside the gene matches: 2. This CDR3 has 12 residues. The CDR3 DNA follows: TGTGCCAGCAGCTTCTGGACAGGCGAGCAGTACTTC. Protein sequence: CASSFWTGEQYF. The full variable domain, completed using reference TRBV7-9 and TRBJ2-7, is DTGVSQNPRHKITKRGQNVTFRCDPISEHNRLYWYRQTLGQGPEFLTYFQNEAQLEKSRLLSDRFSAERPKGSFSTLEIQRTEQGDSAMYLCASSFWTGEQYFGPGTRLTVT.

This rearrangement joins TRBV7-2 to TRBJ1-1, with D hard to call. Between the trimmed V and J ends, which lost 0 bases and 4 bases, there was a span of 12 bases. The germline CDR1 and CDR2 sequences are SGHTA and FQGNSA. The CDR3 totals 15 residues. The CDR3 DNA is TGTGCCAGCAGCTTAGCCTCCCCAGGATCCACTGAAGCTTTCTTT. Its protein is CASSLASPGSTEAFF.

This clone occurred once. This sequence joins TRBV9 and TRBJ2-3, with D possibly matching TRBD2 (5 bases). The CDR3 spans 13 residues. The ends were cut back, 3 bases at V and 2 bases at J, with 7 bases in the middle. Germline V gives CDR1 SGDLS, CDR2 YYNGEE. The CDR3 bases are TGTGCCAGCAGCGATGGACTCACAGATACGCAGTATTTT. It is translated as CASSDGLTDTQYF.

This sequence joins TRBV10-1 and TRBJ1-5, with a weak D call TRBD1 (5 bases). Germline assignment: CDR1 WNHNN and CDR2 SYGVQD (reference sequence). Between the trimmed V and J ends, which lost 6 bases and 3 bases, there was a span of 12 bases. This CDR3 comprises 14 residues. The CDR3 here is CASSPDRNNQPQHF. The CDR3 DNA is TGCGCCAGCAGCCCTGACAGAAACAATCAGCCCCAGCATTTT.

This sequence joins TRBV7-9 and TRBJ1-1; D remains ambiguous. The CDR3 is made up of 12 amino acids. V lost 6 bases, J lost 1 base, and 6 bases lay in between. Germline V CDR1 and CDR2: SEHNR, FQNEAQ (reference sequence). CDR3 sequence (DNA): TGTGCCAGCAGGGGAGGGAACACTGAAGCTTTCTTT. This sequence encodes CASRGGNTEAFF.

The rearrangement uses TRBV7-8 and TRBJ2-5; D may be TRBD2 (6 bases). Trimming took off 5 bases at V and 5 bases at J, with 18 bases between the two ends. CDR1 and CDR2 (germline): SGHVS, FQNEAQ. There are 15 residues in the CDR3. CDR3 protein: CASSRFGGPTETQYF. The DNA of the CDR3 is TGTGCCAGCAGCCGCTTTGGAGGGCCAACGGAGACCCAGTACTTC.

This chain joins TRBV18 and TRBJ1-2, with 9 positions matching TRBD1. V lost 2 bases and J lost 4; bases outside the gene matches: 5. CDR3 length: 15 amino acids. Germline lookup yields CDR1 KGHSH and CDR2 LQKENI. The CDR3 spells CASSPEQGAIYGYTF. CDR3 coding DNA: TGTGCCAGCTCACCAGAACAGGGGGCCATCTATGGCTACACCTTC. Variable domain in full (rest from reference TRBV18 and TRBJ1-2): NAGVMQNPRHLVRRRGQEARLRCSPMKGHSHVYWYRQLPEEGLKFMVYLQKENIIDESGMPKERFSAEFPKEGPSILRIQQVVRGDSAAYFCASSPEQGAIYGYTFGSGTRLTVV.

Turning to this clone: Germline is not matched at one junction end, which may reflect a read error. The chain has TRBV7-7 and TRBJ2-5; 8 bases fit TRBD2. The CDR3 has 15 residues. In germline, CDR1 is SSHAT, CDR2 FNYEAQ (reference sequence). DNA for the CDR3: TGTGCTAGCAGCAGTACCGGGACTAGAAGCGAGACCCAGTACTTC. This codes for CASSSTGTRSETQYF.

As for this clone: Other DNA sequences in this sample translate to the same CDR3. The V and J genes are TRBV18 and TRBJ1-4; 8 bases line up with TRBD1. In germline, CDR1 is KGHSH, CDR2 LQKENI. The CDR3 contains 16 residues. Trimming cost V 3 bases and J 8 bases; bases outside gene matches: 11. Written as DNA, the CDR3 is TGTGCCAGCTCACCGGGGAGGACAGGGTCATTGGAAAAACTGTTTTTT. Encoded protein: CASSPGRTGSLEKLFF.